This T cell receptor beta chain was sequenced for a study of shared clonotypes between healthy human individuals. At the level of the study: The study enrolled two women and three men aged 18 to 49. Whole-study findings and limits: Relative to memory subsets, naive subsets generally showed larger estimated richness.

Positive CCR7 selection of CD45RO-negative cells yielded the naive CD8 cells, and terminally differentiated effector memory CD45RA+ cells were excluded. The germline V gene encodes CDR1 SGDLS and CDR2 YYNGEE. V lost 3 bases and J 0 bases, leaving 9 bases between the germline ends. The length of the CDR3 is 14 residues. Repertoires were generated with immunoSEQ multiplex PCR, while TCRdb's copy carries only in-frame clones and drops some. The sample has 2 million to 2.5 million clones, about 94% seen once. With regard to this clone: Antigen: not known. Within the sample, other DNA sequences also encode this same CDR3.

The sequenced sample was naive CD8+ T cells sorted from blood. This chain links TRBV9 with TRBJ1-2, with D possibly matching TRBD1 (5 bases). The TCR sequence derives from a man younger than 30 in good health. CDR3 DNA: TGTGCCAGCAGCGCCGGGACTTCTAACTATGGCTACACCTTC. This gives the protein CASSAGTSNYGYTF. Combining the CDR3 with reference TRBV9 and TRBJ1-2 gives the whole variable domain DSGVTQTPKHLITATGQRVTLRCSPRSGDLSVYWYQQSLDQGLQFLIQYYNGEERAKGNILERFSAQQFPDLHSELNLSSLELGDSALYFCASSAGTSNYGYTFGSGTRLTVV.